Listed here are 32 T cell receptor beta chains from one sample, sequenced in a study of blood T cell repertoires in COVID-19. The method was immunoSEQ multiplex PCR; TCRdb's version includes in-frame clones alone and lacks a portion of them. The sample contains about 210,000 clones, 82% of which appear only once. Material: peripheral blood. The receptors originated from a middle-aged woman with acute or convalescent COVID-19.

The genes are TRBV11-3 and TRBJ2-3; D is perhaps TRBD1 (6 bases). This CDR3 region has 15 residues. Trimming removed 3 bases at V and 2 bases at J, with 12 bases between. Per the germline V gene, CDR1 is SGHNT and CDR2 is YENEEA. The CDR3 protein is CASSLGALDTDTQYF. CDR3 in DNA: TGTGCCAGCAGCTTGGGGGCGCTGGACACAGATACGCAGTATTTT.

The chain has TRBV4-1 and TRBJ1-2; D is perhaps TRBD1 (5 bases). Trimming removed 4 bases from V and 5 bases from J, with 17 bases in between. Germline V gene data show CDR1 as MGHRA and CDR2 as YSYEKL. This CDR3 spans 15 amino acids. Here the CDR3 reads CASSRRWGEWYGYTF. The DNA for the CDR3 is TGCGCCAGCAGCCGACGATGGGGGGAGTGGTATGGCTACACCTTC.

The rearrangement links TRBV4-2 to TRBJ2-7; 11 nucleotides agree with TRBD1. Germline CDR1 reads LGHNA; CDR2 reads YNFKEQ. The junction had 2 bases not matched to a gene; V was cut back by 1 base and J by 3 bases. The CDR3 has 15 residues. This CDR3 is CASSQVGTGGYEQYF. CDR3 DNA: TGTGCCAGCAGCCAAGTTGGGACAGGGGGCTACGAGCAGTACTTC.

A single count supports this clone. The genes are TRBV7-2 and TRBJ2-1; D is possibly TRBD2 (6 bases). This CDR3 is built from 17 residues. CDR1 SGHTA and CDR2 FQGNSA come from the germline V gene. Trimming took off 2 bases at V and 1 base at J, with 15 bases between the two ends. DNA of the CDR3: TGTGCCAGCAGCTTAATATTTATGAGCGGGTCCTACAATGAGCAGTTCTTC. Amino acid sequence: CASSLIFMSGSYNEQFF.

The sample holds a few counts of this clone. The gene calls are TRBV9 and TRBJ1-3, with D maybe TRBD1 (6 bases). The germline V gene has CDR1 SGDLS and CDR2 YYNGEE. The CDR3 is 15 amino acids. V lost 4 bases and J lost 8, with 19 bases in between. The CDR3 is CASSLLGQIGDTIYF. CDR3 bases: TGTGCCAGCAGCCTGCTCGGACAGATAGGAGACACCATATATTTT.

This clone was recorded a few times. The CDR3 nucleotides read TGTGCCATCAGTGAGGGACAGGTCAACACTGAAGCTTTCTTT. It translates to CAISEGQVNTEAFF. V and J are TRBV10-3 and TRBJ1-1; 7 bases are a match to TRBD1. The V segment lost 2 bases and the J segment 2 bases; nucleotides outside the gene matches: 2. The CDR3 spans 14 residues. Germline V CDR1 and CDR2: ENHRY, SYGVKD.

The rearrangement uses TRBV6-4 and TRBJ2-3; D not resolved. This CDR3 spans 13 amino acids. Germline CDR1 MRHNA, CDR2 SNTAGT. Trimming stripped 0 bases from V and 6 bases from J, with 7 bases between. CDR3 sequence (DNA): TGTGCCAGCAGTGACTCTATTTCCGATACGCAGTATTTT. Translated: CASSDSISDTQYF.

The CDR3 DNA is TGTGCCAGCAGCCCCAGGGTTCAAGAGACCCAGTACTTC. Encoded protein: CASSPRVQETQYF. The V call is TRBV7-8, the J call TRBJ2-5; D is possibly TRBD1 (5 bases). V was shortened by 5 bases and J by 2 bases, with 9 bases between the two germline ends. Germline V gene data show CDR1 as SGHVS and CDR2 as FQNEAQ. CDR3 length: 13 amino acids. Complete variable domain (other parts from reference TRBV7-8 and TRBJ2-5): GAGVSQSPRYKVAKRGQDVALRCDPISGHVSLFWYQQALGQGPEFLTYFQNEAQLDKSGLPSDRFFAERPEGSVSTLKIQRTQQEDSAVYLCASSPRVQETQYFGPGTRLLVL.

The CDR3 bases are TGTGCCACCAGCAGAGGGGGCGGTCGGGAGACCCAGTACTTC. Translation: CATSRGGGRETQYF. The chain carries TRBV15 and TRBJ2-5; maybe TRBD1 (5 bases). CDR1 is LNHNV, CDR2 YYDKDF, per germline (reference sequence). The CDR3 totals 14 residues. Trimming stripped 1 base from V and 5 bases from J, with 11 bases between.

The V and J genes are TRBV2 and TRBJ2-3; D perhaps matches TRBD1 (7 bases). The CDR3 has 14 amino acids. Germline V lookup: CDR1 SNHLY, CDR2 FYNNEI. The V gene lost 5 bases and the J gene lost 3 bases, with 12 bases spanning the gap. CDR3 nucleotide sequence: TGTGCCAGCAGTCGGCAGGGGGGTACAGATACGCAGTATTTT. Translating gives CASSRQGGTDTQYF.

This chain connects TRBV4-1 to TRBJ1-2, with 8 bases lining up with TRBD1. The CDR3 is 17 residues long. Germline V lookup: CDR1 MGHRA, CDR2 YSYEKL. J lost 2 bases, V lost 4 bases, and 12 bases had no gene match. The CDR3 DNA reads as TGCGCCAGCAGCCGCCGAATACCGGACAGGGACAACTATGGCTACACCTTC. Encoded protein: CASSRRIPDRDNYGYTF.

The CDR3 DNA sequence: TGCACCAGCAGCCAAGACAATGGACAGGCGGGTTCGGAAACTGAAGCTTTCTTT. As protein: CTSSQDNGQAGSETEAFF. The V and J genes are TRBV1 and TRBJ1-1; TRBD1 is taken as the D call from the table, unchecked against the DNA. TRBV1 is noted as a pseudogene. This CDR3 region has 18 residues.

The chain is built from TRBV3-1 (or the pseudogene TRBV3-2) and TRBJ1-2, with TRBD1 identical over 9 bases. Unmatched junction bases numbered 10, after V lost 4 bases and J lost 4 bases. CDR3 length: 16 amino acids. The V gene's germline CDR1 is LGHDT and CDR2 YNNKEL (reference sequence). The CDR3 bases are TGTGCCAGCAGCCCTTTGCCGGGACAGGGACGCTATGGCTACACCTTC. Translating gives CASSPLPGQGRYGYTF.

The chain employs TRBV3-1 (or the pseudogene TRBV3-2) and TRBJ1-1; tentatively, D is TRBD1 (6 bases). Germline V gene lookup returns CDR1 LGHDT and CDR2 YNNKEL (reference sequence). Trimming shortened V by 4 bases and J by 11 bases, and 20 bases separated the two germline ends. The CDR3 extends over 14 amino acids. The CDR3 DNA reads TGTGCCAGCAGCCCGGGGACATTCCTTGAAGGGGCTTTCTTT. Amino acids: CASSPGTFLEGAFF.

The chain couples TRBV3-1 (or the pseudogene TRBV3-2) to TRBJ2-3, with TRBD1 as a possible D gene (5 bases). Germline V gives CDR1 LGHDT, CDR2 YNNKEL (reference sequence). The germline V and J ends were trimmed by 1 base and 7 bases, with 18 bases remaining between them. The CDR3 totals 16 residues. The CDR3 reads CASSQGLLPPGNTQYF. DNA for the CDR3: TGTGCCAGCAGCCAAGGCCTCCTCCCTCCAGGGAATACGCAGTATTTT.

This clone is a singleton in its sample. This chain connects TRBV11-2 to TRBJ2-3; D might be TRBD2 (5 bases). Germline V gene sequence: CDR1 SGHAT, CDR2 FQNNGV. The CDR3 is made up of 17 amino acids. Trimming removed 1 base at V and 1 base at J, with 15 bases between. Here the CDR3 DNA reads TGTGCCAGCAGCTTAGGTCGAGGGAGTCCGGGCACAGATACGCAGTATTTT. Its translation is CASSLGRGSPGTDTQYF.

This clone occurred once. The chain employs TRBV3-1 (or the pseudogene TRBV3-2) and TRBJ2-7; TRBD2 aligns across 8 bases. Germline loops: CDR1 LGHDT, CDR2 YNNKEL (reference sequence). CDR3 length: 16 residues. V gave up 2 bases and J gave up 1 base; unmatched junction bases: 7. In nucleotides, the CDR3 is TGTGCCAGCAGCCAACGAGGGACTAGTAGTTCCTACGAGCAGTACTTC. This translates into CASSQRGTSSSYEQYF.

CDR3 in amino acids: CASSESLAGGDTQYF. The CDR3 nucleotides are TGCGCCAGCAGTGAGTCGCTAGCGGGGGGAGATACGCAGTATTTT. This rearrangement joins TRBV10-1 to TRBJ2-3, with 11 bases lining up with TRBD2. After removal of 0 bases from V and 5 bases from J, the junction contained 1 base not matched to a gene. Per the germline V gene, CDR1 is WNHNN and CDR2 is SYGVQD (reference sequence). The CDR3 is 15 residues long.

CDR3 residues: CASSPRRATPNEQFF. The CDR3 nucleotides read TGTGCCAGCAGCCCCAGGAGGGCTACCCCTAATGAGCAGTTCTTC. The chain is built from TRBV7-3 and TRBJ2-1; D may be TRBD2 (6 bases). V was pared by 5 bases and J by 7 bases, with 18 bases between. Germline CDR1 is SGHTA and CDR2 is FQGTGA. The CDR3 extends over 15 amino acids.

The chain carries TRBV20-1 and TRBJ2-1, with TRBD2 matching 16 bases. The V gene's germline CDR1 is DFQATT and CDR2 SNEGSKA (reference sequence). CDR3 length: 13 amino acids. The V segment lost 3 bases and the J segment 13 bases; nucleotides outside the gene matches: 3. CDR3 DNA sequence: TGCAGTGCTAGTGGGACTAGCGGGGGGGCCCAGTTCTTC. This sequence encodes CSASGTSGGAQFF.

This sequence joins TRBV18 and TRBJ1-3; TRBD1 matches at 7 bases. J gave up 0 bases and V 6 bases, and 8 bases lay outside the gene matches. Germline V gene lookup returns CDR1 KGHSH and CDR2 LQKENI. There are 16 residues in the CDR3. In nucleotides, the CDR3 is TGTGCCAGCTCCCCTACCACAGGGGACTCTGGAAACACCATATATTTT. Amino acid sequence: CASSPTTGDSGNTIYF.

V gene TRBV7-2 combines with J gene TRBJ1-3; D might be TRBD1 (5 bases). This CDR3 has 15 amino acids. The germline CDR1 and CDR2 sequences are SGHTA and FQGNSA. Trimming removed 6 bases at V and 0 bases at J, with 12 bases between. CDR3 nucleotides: TGTGCCAGCAGATTGGGGCAGTTCTCTGGAAACACCATATATTTT. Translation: CASRLGQFSGNTIYF.

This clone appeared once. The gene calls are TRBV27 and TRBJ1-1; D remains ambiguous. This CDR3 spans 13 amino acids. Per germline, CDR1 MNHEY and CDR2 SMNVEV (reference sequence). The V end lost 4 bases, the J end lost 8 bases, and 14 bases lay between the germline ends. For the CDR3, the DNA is TGTGCCAGCAGTTCCCTCTTAGAGATCGAAGCTTTCTTT. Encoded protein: CASSSLLEIEAFF.

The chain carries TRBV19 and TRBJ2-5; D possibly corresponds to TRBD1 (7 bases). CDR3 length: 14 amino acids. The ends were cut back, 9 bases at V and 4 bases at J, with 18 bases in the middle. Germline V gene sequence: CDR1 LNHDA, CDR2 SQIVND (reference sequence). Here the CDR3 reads CASLDRRDRETQYF. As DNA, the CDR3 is TGTGCCAGCCTGGACAGGAGGGATCGAGAGACCCAGTACTTC.

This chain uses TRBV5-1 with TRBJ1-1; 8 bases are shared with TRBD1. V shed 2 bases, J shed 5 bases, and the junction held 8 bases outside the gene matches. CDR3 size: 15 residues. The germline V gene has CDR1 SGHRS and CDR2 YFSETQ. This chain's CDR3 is CASSFRTGQVTEAFF. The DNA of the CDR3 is TGCGCCAGCAGCTTCCGGACAGGGCAAGTGACTGAAGCTTTCTTT.

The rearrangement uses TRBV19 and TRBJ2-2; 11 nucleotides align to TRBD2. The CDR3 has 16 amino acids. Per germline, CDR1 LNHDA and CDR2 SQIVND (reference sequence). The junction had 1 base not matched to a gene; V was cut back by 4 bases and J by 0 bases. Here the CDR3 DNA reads TGTGCCAGTAGTAGACTAGCGGGGTCGAACACCGGGGAGCTGTTTTTT. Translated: CASSRLAGSNTGELFF.

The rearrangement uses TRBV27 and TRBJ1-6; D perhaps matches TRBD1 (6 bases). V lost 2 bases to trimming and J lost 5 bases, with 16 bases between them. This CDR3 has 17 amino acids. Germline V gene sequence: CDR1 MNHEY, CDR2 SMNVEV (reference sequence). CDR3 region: CASSLRVLTGNNSPLHF. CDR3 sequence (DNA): TGTGCCAGCAGTTTAAGGGTACTAACAGGGAATAATTCACCCCTCCACTTT.

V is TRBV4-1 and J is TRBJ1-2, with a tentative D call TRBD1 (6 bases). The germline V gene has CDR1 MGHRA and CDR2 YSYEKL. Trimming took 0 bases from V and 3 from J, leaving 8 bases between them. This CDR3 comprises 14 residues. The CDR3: CASSQEQGHYGYTF. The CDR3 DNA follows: TGCGCCAGCAGCCAAGAGCAGGGGCACTATGGCTACACCTTC.

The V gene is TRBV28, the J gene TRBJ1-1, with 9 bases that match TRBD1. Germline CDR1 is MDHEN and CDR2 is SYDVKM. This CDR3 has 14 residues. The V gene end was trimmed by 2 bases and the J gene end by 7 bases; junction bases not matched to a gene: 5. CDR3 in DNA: TGTGCCAGCAGTTTAACTGGGACAGGGAATGAAGCTTTCTTT. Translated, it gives CASSLTGTGNEAFF.

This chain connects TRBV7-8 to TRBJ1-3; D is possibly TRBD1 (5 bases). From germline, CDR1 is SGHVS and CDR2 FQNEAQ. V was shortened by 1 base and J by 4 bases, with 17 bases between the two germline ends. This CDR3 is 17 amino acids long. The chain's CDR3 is CASSLEHVGASGNTIYF. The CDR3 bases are TGTGCCAGCAGCTTAGAGCATGTAGGGGCCTCAGGAAACACCATATATTTT.

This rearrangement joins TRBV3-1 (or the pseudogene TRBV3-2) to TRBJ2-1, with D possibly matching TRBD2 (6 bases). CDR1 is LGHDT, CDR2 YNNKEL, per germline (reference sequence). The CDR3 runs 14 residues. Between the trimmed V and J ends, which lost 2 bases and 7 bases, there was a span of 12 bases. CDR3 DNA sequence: TGTGCCAGCAGCCAAATAGGACTACAAAATGAGCAGTTCTTC. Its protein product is CASSQIGLQNEQFF.

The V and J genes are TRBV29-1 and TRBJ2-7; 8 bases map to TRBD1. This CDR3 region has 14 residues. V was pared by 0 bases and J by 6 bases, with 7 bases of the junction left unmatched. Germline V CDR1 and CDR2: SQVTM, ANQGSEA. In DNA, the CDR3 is TGCAGCGTTGAAGATCGGGCAGGGGGCGGCGAGCAGTACTTC. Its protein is CSVEDRAGGGEQYF.